Following are 7 T cell receptor beta chains from one sample sequenced in a study of blood T cell repertoires in COVID-19. TCRdb's copy holds only in-frame clones and misses some; the assay was immunoSEQ multiplex PCR. The table records about 52,000 clones, roughly 86% of them present only once. Sequencing was performed on peripheral blood. The source is a man at least 80 years old with active or convalescent COVID-19.

With respect to this clone: Mismatch with germline at one junction end may stem from a read error. The chain has TRBV7-2 and TRBJ2-1; D call uncertain. The CDR3 has 16 residues. From germline, CDR1 is SGHTA and CDR2 FQGNSA. The CDR3 DNA follows: TGTGCCAGCAGCTTAGCTAGTTCGCATTTAGAAAATGGGCAGTTCTTC. It is translated as CASSLASSHLENGQFF.

The chain uses TRBV28 and TRBJ1-6, with 7 bases aligning to TRBD1. V gave up 3 bases and J gave up 2 bases; unmatched junction bases: 4. Germline V gene sequence: CDR1 MDHEN, CDR2 SYDVKM. The CDR3 spans 16 residues. The CDR3 coding sequence is TGTGCCAGCAGTTTGCCGACAGGGACCTATAATTCACCCCTCCACTTT. Protein sequence: CASSLPTGTYNSPLHF.

The chain combines TRBV4-1 with TRBJ2-5, with 9 positions matching TRBD1. Germline lookup yields CDR1 MGHRA and CDR2 YSYEKL. The CDR3 consists of 15 residues. J lost 5 bases, V lost 0 bases, and 4 bases had no gene match. In nucleotides, the CDR3 is TGCGCCAGCAGCCAAGAAATGGGACAGGGTGAGACCCAGTACTTC. This translates into CASSQEMGQGETQYF.

This sequence joins TRBV3-1 (or the pseudogene TRBV3-2) and TRBJ2-1; a possible D gene is TRBD2 (5 bases). The germline V gene encodes CDR1 LGHDT and CDR2 YNNKEL (reference sequence). Trimming took 0 bases from V and 6 from J, leaving 15 bases between them. The CDR3 extends over 16 amino acids. CDR3 nucleotides: TGTGCCAGCAGCCAAGATCTTGATGAGGGCCTCAATGAGCAGTTCTTC. The encoded protein is CASSQDLDEGLNEQFF.

The chain carries TRBV7-3 and TRBJ2-7, with D possibly being TRBD2 (7 bases). Germline V CDR1 and CDR2: SGHTA, FQGTGA. V was pared by 3 bases and J by 0 bases, with 9 bases between. This CDR3 has 14 residues. CDR3 amino acids: CASSLGGHSYEQYF. The DNA for the CDR3 is TGTGCCAGCAGCTTGGGGGGGCACTCCTACGAGCAGTACTTC.

The CDR3 DNA is TGCGCCAGCAGCTTGGCCGGTCTAAATTACAATGAGCAGTTCTTC. Its protein product is CASSLAGLNYNEQFF. The genes are TRBV5-1 and TRBJ2-1; D gene ambiguous. V was cut by 0 bases and J by 4 bases, with 11 bases left in between. Germline assignment: CDR1 SGHRS and CDR2 YFSETQ. This CDR3 comprises 15 residues.

V is TRBV7-9 and J is TRBJ2-1; the match to TRBD1 covers 9 bases. The V gene's germline CDR1 is SEHNR and CDR2 FQNEAQ (reference sequence). The trim removed 5 bases at V and 4 bases at J, leaving 12 bases unmatched. The CDR3 is 17 residues long. The CDR3 nucleotides are TGTGCCAGCAGCCCACAGGGGGCGGGGGCACCATACAATGAGCAGTTCTTC. This codes for CASSPQGAGAPYNEQFF.